The 10 T cell receptor beta chains below were found in one sample sequenced in a study of tumor-infiltrating lymphocytes in primary liver carcinoma (dated by TCRdb to 2016 to 2017). The sequencer was an Illumina HiSeq 2500. TCRbeta-specific cDNA was reverse-transcribed from around 0.45 ug total RNA using a constant-region primer and ProtoScript II reverse transcriptase. Construction of the TCRbeta libraries relied on three nested rounds of multiplex PCR, following a slightly modified ARM-PCR procedure. Each of the first two PCR rounds ran for approximately 10 cycles using multiplex TRBV1-TRBV30 forward primers together with a Cbeta reverse primer. Clones were called with MiXCR by TCRdb after fastp trimmed the public reads at Q25, and only in-frame beta chains were retained. Each CDR3 protein gets just one entry, which takes the most common genes and DNA from the rows behind it. The sample data list 90,000 to 150,000 distinct CDR3 sequences, and roughly three fifths of these were observed just once. Over 7% of the sample is in the top ten clones.

Total RNA and DNA were co-extracted without cell sorting from roughly 20-30 mg of bulk tissue using the AllPrep DNA/RNA mini kit. Sequenced sample: liver tumor tissue from sampling region 1. The cell subset or site label, as the study defines it: tumor region T1, superior pole. All receptors come from a woman in her sixties with primary liver carcinoma and hepatitis B virus infection.

As regards this clonotype: It may be a read error: a sequence one base away is much more abundant. This chain joins TRBV10-2 and TRBJ2-3; 13 bases are a match to TRBD2. The length of the CDR3 is 17 residues. Trimming at V came to 3 bases and at J to 7 bases, leaving 10 bases not matched to a gene. The germline gives CDR1 WSHSY, CDR2 SAAADI. The DNA of the CDR3 is TGCGCCAGCAGTGAAGGCGGGACTAGCGGGAAGACACATACGCAGTATTTT. This codes for CASSEGGTSGKTHTQYF.

Comments on this clonotype: The conserved closing phenylalanine or tryptophan is absent in this CDR3, likely reflecting a read error. Written as DNA, the CDR3 is TGTGACAGCAGCCAACGGGAAATCCGACAGGACCTATCTGGGGCCAACGTCCTGACTTTA. Translating gives CDSSQREIRQDLSGANVLTL. The chain carries TRBV14 and TRBJ2-6, with a weak D call TRBD1 (6 bases). The CDR3 covers 20 residues. Germline V CDR1 and CDR2: SGHDN, FVKESK.

The chain has TRBV10-2 and TRBJ2-1; 7 bases map to TRBD1. V trimming: 4 bases; J trimming: 4 bases; junction bases outside the gene matches: 13. The CDR3 length is 17 residues. The germline V gene encodes CDR1 WSHSY and CDR2 SAAADI. The DNA of the CDR3 is TGCGCCAGCAGTGGGCCCCTTACAGGGGTGGGATACAATGAGCAGTTCTTC. Translated: CASSGPLTGVGYNEQFF.

This clonotype was found a few times. A much larger clone sits a single nucleotide away, making a read error possible. This chain uses TRBV4-2 with TRBJ1-5; the match to TRBD1 covers 7 bases. This CDR3 has 15 residues. CDR1 and CDR2 from the germline V gene are LGHNA and YNFKEQ. With 5 bases clipped from V and 6 bases from J, the junction kept 10 bases outside the gene matches. CDR3: CASSADRVGGQPQHF. The CDR3 DNA sequence: TGTGCCAGCAGCGCCGACAGGGTAGGCGGTCAGCCCCAGCATTTT.

The CDR3 nucleotides are TGTGCCAGCAGTGGGGCGTGGCCGCCTCTCGGGTTGGGCTACACCTTC. It translates to CASSGAWPPLGLGYTF. The chain is built from TRBV12-3 or TRBV12-4 and TRBJ1-2, with a possible D match to TRBD1 (5 bases). The CDR3 totals 16 residues. Deletions cut 5 bases from V and 8 bases from J, with 24 bases between.

For this clonotype: Lacking the conserved final phenylalanine or tryptophan, this CDR3 likely reflects a read error. The chain carries TRBV10-3 and TRBJ2-5; 7 bases are shared with TRBD2. The germline V gene has CDR1 ENHRY and CDR2 SYGVKD. This CDR3 comprises 12 residues. Losses at the gene ends were 6 bases for V and 5 bases for J; bases not matched to a gene: 3. CDR3 sequence: CAISDGGETQYL. In DNA, the CDR3 is TGTGCCATCAGCGACGGGGGGGAGACCCAGTACCTC.

This clonotype showed up just once. A junction end diverges from the germline sequence, so it may reflect a read error. This chain links TRBV4-2 with TRBJ2-2; 11 bases line up with TRBD2. The CDR3 spans 21 residues. Germline V CDR1 and CDR2: LGHNA, YNFKEQ. The CDR3 nucleotides are TGTCCCAGCAGCCAAGACTTAGGGACTAGCGGAGTCCCGAGGAGCAACGGGGAGCTGTTTTTT. This sequence encodes CPSSQDLGTSGVPRSNGELFF.

At least ten counts were recorded for this clonotype. The chain couples TRBV10-3 to TRBJ2-7; D may be TRBD1 (7 bases). Germline V gives CDR1 ENHRY, CDR2 SYGVKD. The CDR3 length is 16 residues. Trimming stripped 4 bases from V and 2 bases from J, with 18 bases between. The CDR3 reads CAISVLLRDRTYEQYF. For the CDR3, the DNA is TGTGCCATCAGTGTTCTATTGCGGGACAGAACCTACGAGCAGTACTTC.

Comment on this clonotype: This may stem from a read error, because a much larger clone lies one nucleotide away. In nucleotides, the CDR3 is TGTGCCAACAGTTTTATGGGGAACACTGAAGCTTTCTTT. This encodes CANSFMGNTEAFF. The chain links TRBV28 to TRBJ1-1; no reliable D call. Germline V lookup: CDR1 MDHEN, CDR2 SYDVKM. CDR3 size: 13 residues. Together with reference TRBV28 and TRBJ1-1, the CDR3 gives the full variable domain: DVKVTQSSRYLVKRTGEKVFLECVQDMDHENMFWYRQDPGLGLRLIYFSYDVKMKEKGDIPEGYSVSREKKERFSLILESASTNQTSMYLCANSFMGNTEAFFGQGTRLTVV.

This chain joins TRBV5-1 and TRBJ2-6; a possible D gene is TRBD2 (6 bases). Germline values: CDR1 SGHRS, CDR2 YFSETQ. Trimming shortened V by 6 bases and J by 2 bases, and 12 bases separated the two germline ends. The CDR3 totals 15 residues. The CDR3 here is CASNWGGTGANVLTF. CDR3 DNA sequence: TGCGCCAGCAACTGGGGAGGAACTGGGGCCAACGTCCTGACTTTC.